This T cell receptor beta chain was recovered during a study of T cell responses to AZD1222 COVID-19 vaccine. The assay was immunoSEQ multiplex PCR, and TCRdb's table has in-frame clones only and misses some. The sample includes some 64,000 clones, approximately 84% seen only once; the top ten take around 16%. Germline V gene lookup returns CDR1 GTSNPN and CDR2 SVGIG (reference sequence). Germline trimming cut 3 bases from V and 4 bases from J; bases unmatched to any gene: 8. The CDR3 totals 15 residues. This clonotype originated in an adult in good health. Material: peripheral blood, obtained on day 0 of AZD1222 vaccination. The chain recombines TRBV30 with TRBJ1-3; 8 bases map to TRBD1. The CDR3 bases are TGTGCCTGGAGCCCGAACAGGGGGTTGGGAAACACCATATATTTT. Translated, it gives CAWSPNRGLGNTIYF.